Listed below are T cell receptor beta chains from one sample, sequenced in a study of CD8 T cells in ankylosing spondylitis. TCRdb used MiXCR to reprocess the 5' RACE reads, holding one entry per CDR3 protein. In the table there are 150,000 to 200,000 distinct CDR3 sequences, 9.5% to 13% of which are singletons. Specimen: blood, either unsorted or a sorted T cell fraction (not recorded which). These receptors all come from a male donor with ankylosing spondylitis or in good health (not recorded which). CDR3s include the opening cysteine and the closing phenylalanine or tryptophan.

J,V,CDR3
TRBJ2-2,TRBV9,CASSRDLGNTGELFF
TRBJ2-2,TRBV12-3/TRBV12-4,CTSCLSEIRDYPTGELFF
TRBJ1-5,TRBV27,CASSLHGYSNQPQHF
TRBJ2-2,TRBV5-1,CASSLGRLLNTGELFF
TRBJ2-5,TRBV5-1,CASSSGEREETQYF
TRBJ1-5,TRBV20-1,CSAAGGSDQPQHF
TRBJ2-6,TRBV6-6,CASTGANVLTF
TRBJ2-1,TRBV11-2,CASSSGQGGEQFF
TRBJ2-3,TRBV5-1,CASSLESGRTDTQYF
TRBJ2-3,TRBV14,CASTPSGGAYGETDTQYF
TRBJ2-6,TRBV5-6,CASSRDSGGANVLTF
TRBJ2-1,TRBV5-6,CASSRRDREQFF
TRBJ2-7,TRBV7-9,CASSLAAGTVSYEQYF
TRBJ2-3,TRBV12-3/TRBV12-4,CASSLGGAGEDTQYF
TRBJ2-3,TRBV5-1,CASSSSLRTSRDTQYF
TRBJ2-1,TRBV5-1,CASSLVGRSPGGSVNYNEQFF
TRBJ2-3,TRBV6-1,CASSLGQYSTDTQYF
TRBJ1-4,TRBV12-3/TRBV12-4,CASSLGKSANEKLFF
TRBJ2-7,TRBV28,CASSPLGTGSIEQYF
TRBJ2-7,TRBV12-3/TRBV12-4,CASTPGGKQYF
TRBJ2-1,TRBV20-1,CSATRDRGFF
TRBJ2-3,TRBV6-1,CASSPTSGGADTQYF
TRBJ1-1,TRBV5-1,CASSSSPGFSNTEAFF
TRBJ2-5,TRBV4-2,CASSQDWLAEKETQYF
TRBJ2-5,TRBV15,CATSFSGTGRTQYF
TRBJ1-1,TRBV27,CASCPGRKGVTEAFF
TRBJ1-1,TRBV10-3,CAAATFRADEAFF
TRBJ2-2,TRBV29-1,CSVKEPGQGTGELFF
TRBJ2-1,TRBV20-1,CSAPGRESLRDEQFF
TRBJ1-4,TRBV10-3,CATSGETNEKLFF
TRBJ2-1,TRBV7-9,CASRGFDEQFF
TRBJ2-5,TRBV7-9,CASSPGAKQETQYF
TRBJ2-3,TRBV24-1,CATSDPTQDYTDTQYF
TRBJ1-3,TRBV12-3/TRBV12-4,CASSFSQGSGNTIYF
TRBJ2-1,TRBV20-1,CSARELGLAENEQFF
TRBJ2-7,TRBV4-1,CASSQLGIKYEQYF
TRBJ1-5,TRBV30,CAWASSNQPQHF
TRBJ2-2,TRBV19,CASSIFKGVTGELFF
TRBJ2-1,TRBV12-3/TRBV12-4,CASSVLGLAGGGNEQFF
TRBJ2-2,TRBV10-1,CASSESVGANTGELFF
TRBJ2-1,TRBV5-1,CASSFGQSSSYNEQFF
TRBJ1-4,TRBV11-2,CASSLAPSNEKLFF
TRBJ1-1,TRBV2,CASKKPRATEAFF
TRBJ1-4,TRBV19,CASTPNRGPNEKLFF
TRBJ2-6,TRBV28,CASSKRPSGANVLTF
TRBJ1-6,TRBV12-3/TRBV12-4,CASSQDRGYNSPLHF
TRBJ1-5,TRBV9,CASSVGGGINQPQHF
TRBJ2-3,TRBV5-1,CASSLEGDGSPSTDTQYF
TRBJ2-3,TRBV5-1,CASSESGHTDTQYF
TRBJ2-2,TRBV29-1,CSARLANTGELFF
TRBJ1-1,TRBV20-1,CSARPPGSPSTEAFF
TRBJ2-7,TRBV7-2,CASSQGASGRRRGEQYF
TRBJ1-3,TRBV6-5,CASSYGGHLSGNTIYF
TRBJ2-3,TRBV14,CASSPRGYTQYF
TRBJ2-3,TRBV11-2,CASSYGRLDLAGGPRDTQYF
TRBJ1-1,TRBV20-1,CSANAGQAGKAFF
TRBJ2-2,TRBV5-1,CASSYLGLAGNTGELFF
TRBJ2-1,TRBV7-6,CASSLDPSSYNEQFF
TRBJ1-2,TRBV5-1,CASSYGRDRAAAGYTF
TRBJ2-7,TRBV7-2,CASSFNTGGGYEQYF